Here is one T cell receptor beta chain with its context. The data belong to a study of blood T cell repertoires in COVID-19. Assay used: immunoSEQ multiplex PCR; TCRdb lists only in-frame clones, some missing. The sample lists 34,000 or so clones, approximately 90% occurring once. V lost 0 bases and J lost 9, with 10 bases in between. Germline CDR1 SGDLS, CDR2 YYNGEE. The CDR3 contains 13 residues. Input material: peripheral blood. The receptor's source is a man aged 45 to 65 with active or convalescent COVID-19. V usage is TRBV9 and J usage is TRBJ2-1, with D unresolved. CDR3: CASSVATVGEQFF. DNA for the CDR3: TGTGCCAGCAGCGTAGCTACAGTTGGTGAGCAGTTCTTC.